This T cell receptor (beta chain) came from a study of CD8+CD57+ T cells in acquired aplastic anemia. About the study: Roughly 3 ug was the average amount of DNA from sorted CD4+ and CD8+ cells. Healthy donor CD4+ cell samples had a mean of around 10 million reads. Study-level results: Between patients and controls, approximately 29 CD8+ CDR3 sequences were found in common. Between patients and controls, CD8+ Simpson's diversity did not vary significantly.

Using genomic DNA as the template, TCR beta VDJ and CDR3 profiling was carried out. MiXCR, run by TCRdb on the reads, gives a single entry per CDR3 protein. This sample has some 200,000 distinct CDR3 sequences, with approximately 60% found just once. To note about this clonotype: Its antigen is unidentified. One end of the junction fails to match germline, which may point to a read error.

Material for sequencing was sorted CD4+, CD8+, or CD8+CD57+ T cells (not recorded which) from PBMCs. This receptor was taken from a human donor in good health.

In DNA form, the CDR3 reads TGTGCCACCAGTACCGGGACCGACGGGGGCAATGAGCAGTTATTC. Amino acid sequence: CATSTGTDGGNEQLF. The V and J genes are TRBV15 and TRBJ2-1; D is possibly TRBD1 or TRBD2 (6 bases each). There are 15 residues in the CDR3. Germline lookup yields CDR1 LNHNV and CDR2 YYDKDF (reference sequence).